The 7 T cell receptor beta chains in this list originate from one sample, sequenced in a study of blood T cell repertoires in COVID-19. Repertoires were generated with immunoSEQ multiplex PCR, while TCRdb's copy carries only in-frame clones and drops some. In the table there are 200,000 to 250,000 clones, approximately 82% of which are singletons. The sequenced sample consisted of peripheral blood. These TCRs come from a woman of 80 years or more with acute or convalescent COVID-19.

This chain connects TRBV9 to TRBJ2-5, with 14 positions matching TRBD2. The CDR3 has 17 amino acids. V dropped 0 bases and J dropped 4; count of bases not matched to a gene: 5. Looked up from germline, CDR1 is SGDLS and CDR2 is YYNGEE. The CDR3 coding sequence is TGTGCCAGCAGCGTAGCCCCCGGGACTAGCGGGGGAGAGACCCAGTACTTC. Protein: CASSVAPGTSGGETQYF.

The chain uses TRBV19 and TRBJ2-5; TRBD2 matches at 12 bases. Germline values: CDR1 LNHDA, CDR2 SQIVND (reference sequence). The CDR3 is 15 residues long. Germline trimming cut 5 bases from V and 3 bases from J; bases unmatched to any gene: 4. CDR3 nucleotide sequence: TGTGCCAGTAGTTTCCGACTAGCGGGGGAAGAGACCCAGTACTTC. Its translation: CASSFRLAGEETQYF.

The chain links TRBV10-3 to TRBJ1-1; D gene ambiguous. The CDR3 extends over 15 amino acids. Germline CDR1 and CDR2: ENHRY and SYGVKD. Trimming took off 0 bases at V and 5 bases at J, with 13 bases between the two ends. CDR3 protein: CAISESEGGRTEAFF. CDR3 bases: TGTGCCATCAGTGAGTCTGAGGGAGGAAGGACTGAAGCTTTCTTT.

The rearrangement joins TRBV10-3 to TRBJ1-1; D ambiguous. The CDR3 is made up of 11 amino acids. Trimming pared 4 bases from V and 3 bases from J, leaving 3 bases between. Germline V gene lookup returns CDR1 ENHRY and CDR2 SYGVKD. CDR3 sequence reads: CAISADTEAFF. In DNA, the CDR3 is TGTGCCATCAGTGCTGACACTGAAGCTTTCTTT.

The genes are TRBV28 and TRBJ2-2, with 8 bases fitting TRBD1. The CDR3 covers 15 residues. Trimming cost V 5 bases and J 0 bases; bases outside gene matches: 2. Germline lookup yields CDR1 MDHEN and CDR2 SYDVKM. The CDR3 is CASSGTGSNTGELFF. CDR3 in DNA: TGTGCCAGCAGTGGGACAGGTTCGAACACCGGGGAGCTGTTTTTT.

Regarding this clone: Other DNA sequences in the same sample also yield this CDR3. The chain joins TRBV19 to TRBJ2-7, with TRBD1 matching over 8 bases. From germline, CDR1 is LNHDA and CDR2 SQIVND (reference sequence). The CDR3 is made up of 14 amino acids. V lost 4 bases and J lost 3; bases outside the gene matches: 5. The CDR3 region is CASSTTGGGYEQYF. As DNA, the CDR3 is TGTGCCAGTAGTACAACAGGGGGAGGCTACGAGCAGTACTTC.

The V call is TRBV25-1, the J call TRBJ2-7; perhaps TRBD1 as D (5 bases). V lost 4 bases and J lost 4, with 8 bases in between. The germline V gene encodes CDR1 MGHDK and CDR2 SYGVNS. The CDR3 has 12 residues. CDR3 coding DNA: TGTGCCAGCAGTGGGACACAATACGAGCAGTACTTC. It yields the protein CASSGTQYEQYF.